This is a list of T cell receptor beta chains from one sample in a study of T cell responses to AZD1222 COVID-19 vaccine. Produced via immunoSEQ multiplex PCR; TCRdb's table is partial and in-frame only. The table has 120,000 or so clones, more than 70% seen once. This specimen was peripheral blood, taken 28 days after the second AZD1222 dose. The receptors shown here come from an adult who received the AZD1222 COVID-19 vaccine. The CDR3 runs from the conserved cysteine through the conserved F or W. Fields, in order: clone size, J gene, V gene, D gene, CDR3 DNA, CDR3 protein. D genes are given only for firm matches. Clone size is shown for a subset of rows, as once, few, many or a class of expanded clone.

size: many; J: TRBJ1-2; V: TRBV11-3; D: NA; DNA: TGTGCCAGCAGCCCGGATGGGCGCGGGGGAGAGGATGGCTACACCTTC; CDR3: CASSPDGRGGEDGYTF
size: NA; J: TRBJ2-2; V: TRBV27; D: TRBD2; DNA: TGTGCCAGCAGTCCCCCCCCCAGGGCTAGCGGAGAGAACACCGGGGAGCTGTTTTTT; CDR3: CASSPPPRASGENTGELFF
size: NA; J: TRBJ1-6; V: TRBV12-3/TRBV12-4; D: NA; DNA: TGTGCCAGCAGTCCCCAGAATAATTCACCCCTCCACTTT; CDR3: CASSPQNNSPLHF
size: NA; J: TRBJ2-5; V: TRBV5-1; D: NA; DNA: TGCGCCAGCAGCTCTCCAGGGATTAGATCCCAAGAGACCCAGTACTTC; CDR3: CASSSPGIRSQETQYF
size: NA; J: TRBJ2-1; V: TRBV15; D: TRBD2; DNA: TGTGCCACCGAGGGGACTAGCGGGGAACAATCCTACAATGAGCAGTTCTTC; CDR3: CATEGTSGEQSYNEQFF
size: NA; J: TRBJ2-7; V: TRBV13; D: TRBD1; DNA: TGTGCCAGCAGCTTAGGCGGGACAGGTCCTTTTCTCCCAATTTTC; CDR3: CASSLGGTGPFLPIF
size: NA; J: TRBJ1-4; V: TRBV30; D: NA; DNA: TGTGCCTGGAGTTCAATAAGGACGGGGAGTGAAAAACTGTTTTTT; CDR3: CAWSSIRTGSEKLFF
size: NA; J: TRBJ1-2; V: TRBV7-3; D: NA; DNA: TGTGCCAGCAGCTTAAAAGCAGGGTCCTGGTACGGCTACACCTTC; CDR3: CASSLKAGSWYGYTF
size: NA; J: TRBJ2-1; V: TRBV6-2/TRBV6-3; D: NA; DNA: TGTGCCAGCAGCCTGAGGGAGGAGTACAATGAGCAGTTCTTC; CDR3: CASSLREEYNEQFF
size: NA; J: TRBJ1-3; V: TRBV7-8; D: NA; DNA: TGTGCCAGCAGCTTAGTGGGCCAGGACTCTGGAAACACCATATATTTT; CDR3: CASSLVGQDSGNTIYF